This T cell receptor (beta chain) was profiled in a study of regulatory T cells in long-lasting Graves disease (dated by TCRdb to about 2021). In the study overall: Newly diagnosed Graves' disease patients had taken antithyroid drugs for less than 3 months. This study used TCR sequencing and RNA sequencing of peripheral blood to compare persistent Graves' disease patients against newly diagnosed Graves' disease patients. The study was registered as a clinical trial and conducted in China. TCR sequencing covered 13 persistent and 20 newly diagnosed Graves' disease patients, 33 samples in total. Broader findings and caveats from the paper: Preferential use of TRBV28, TRBJ1-2 and TRBJ2-5 was observed in persistent disease, whereas TRBV20-1 and TRBJ2-1 were favored in newly diagnosed disease. Lower TCR Shannon entropy and fewer highly expanded clones were observed in persistent Graves' disease patients than in newly diagnosed patients, which suggested clonal expansion. Because the primary lesion, thyroid tissue, could not be accessed, the study looked at peripheral blood alone. The authors acknowledged the small sample size as a limitation that may reduce accuracy. Patients with persistent disease shared more public clonotypes (around 3,000) than newly diagnosed patients did (about 1,000). Only the TCR beta chain was sequenced and analyzed.

Library construction relied on multiplex PCR. Sequenced using an Illumina HiSeq 4000. iRepertoire HTBI primers and Arm-PCR amplification of CDR3 regions were used to construct TCR beta libraries. PCR products were gel purified before sequencing. On the authors' methods: A total of roughly 58 TRBV and more than twelve TRBJ segments were identified across samples and were used for gene usage analysis of CDR3 amino acid clonotypes. COPE and FqMerger were used to merge the filtered high-quality paired reads into contigs. BLAST was used to align contigs to IMGT TRBV, TRBD and TRBJ reference genes, and CDR3 was defined according to IMGT. Any clonotype with a frequency above 0.1% was classified as a highly expanded clone. Repertoire diversity was measured by Shannon entropy, and V-J evenness by the Gini coefficient. Public clonotypes were defined as clonotypes shared by more than one individual. TCRdb reworked the public reads: Q25 trimming with fastp, MiXCR clone assembly, productive beta chains retained. Every entry covers one CDR3 protein and lists the most common genes and DNA from its rows. For this entry, the V and J calls and clone size follow TCRdb and not the study's own pipeline. The sample contains approximately 360,000 distinct CDR3 sequences, around 11% of them found a single time. The leading ten clones occupy 15% to 20% of the sample.

This clonotype was counted at least ten times. Its antigen is not yet known. Per-base qualities were not stored, and no clone one base away is much larger. From the cysteine up to the phenylalanine, the CDR3 has a length of 12 residues. Just the 36-base CDR3 DNA is kept, in frame starting at base 1. V is pared back by 3 bases and J by 8 bases, with 10 bases lying between the germline termini. Looking up the germline V gene (reference sequence) yields CDR1 SEHNR and CDR2 FQNEAQ. The time point tag for this specimen amounts to: newly diagnosed GD, antithyroid drugs for less than 3 months. For both TCR sequencing and RNA sequencing, RNA was extracted from PBMCs using TRIzol. The diagnosis of Graves' disease followed American Thyroid Association guidelines. The patients came from an endocrinology department in Xi'an, China. From each patient, approximately 10 milliliters of peripheral blood was collected into an EDTA anticoagulant tube. Ficoll Paque Plus density gradient separation was used to isolate PBMCs, and no further T cell sorting was done. RNA quality was checked with an Agilent 2100 Bioanalyzer and agarose gel, and concentration with a NanoDrop 2000.

These data were likewise used in another study, on T cells in Graves' hyperthyroidism and ophthalmopathy. Looking at the second paper: Stable Graves' hyperthyroidism was defined as the absence of progression to ophthalmopathy over 18 months of follow-up. Hyperthyroidism patients were aged 18 to 65 years and newly diagnosed, with disease duration of less than 2 months. The study excluded patients with uncontrolled infections, other autoimmune diseases, pregnancy or lactation. Clinical symptoms, serum thyroxine and TRAb, thyroid ultrasound, and orbital computed tomography formed the basis for the diagnoses. For the first round of RT-PCR on the TCR CDR3, the HTBI primer set was used together with the Qiagen OneStep RT-PCR kit. Most expanded thyroid clonotypes (frequency above 0.001) were also detected in blood, a finding suggesting that blood repertoires may reflect thyroid immune responses. In cross-validation, a model built on a 13 V-J signature told ophthalmopathy apart from stable hyperthyroidism with roughly 87% sensitivity and roughly 81% specificity, and in testing the same model reached 80%/75%. In validation, progression to ophthalmopathy was predicted by the model with approximately 67% sensitivity and 72% to 80% specificity, a median of around 6.5 months before onset. To identify distinguishing TCR V-J signatures, a discovery cohort of about a hundred patients was used, comprising roughly 45 with Graves' ophthalmopathy and 57 with stable Graves' hyperthyroidism. Prospective prediction of ophthalmopathy was tested in an independent validation cohort consisting of 18 hyperthyroidism patients and about 17 patients who later progressed to ophthalmopathy. The 85 to 100 discovery patients were divided at random into training and test sets in a 7:3 ratio. The study also compared thyroid tissue and blood T-cell repertoires from a handful of Graves' hyperthyroidism patients. Once sampling was done, hyperthyroidism patients were given methimazole at a starting dose of 30 mg daily, whereas ophthalmopathy patients were given high-dose intravenous methylprednisolone. The libraries were constructed in a second round of multiplex PCR and then size-selected and purified. The libraries were sequenced on an Illumina HiSeq2000 using paired-end 100 bp reads. SOAPnuke was used to process the raw data, removing reads that contained adapters or uncalled bases, had a mean Phred below 15, or lacked an exact match to the constant primer or identifier. COPE v1.2.5 was used to merge the high-quality paired reads, and each unique nucleotide sequence was defined as a clonotype. MiTCR v1.1 was used to align the clonotypes against IMGT TRBV, TRBD and TRBJ reference segments. Only V-J combinations with frequency above 0.0001, covering about 99% of repertoires, were analysed. A TCS score was defined as the ratio between F50 (clonal expansion) and ExV (chaos), using BLOSUM62-based TCRdist between CDR3 peptides within each V-J. Welch's t-statistics and random forest reduced around 510 V-J features to 13, which were used in a naive Bayes classifier (R e1071). No statistical method was used to fix the sample size in advance, and group allocation was not hidden from the investigators. The paper describes TCR Vbeta CDR3 sequencing of 120 to 150 peripheral blood samples, made up of about 40 ophthalmopathy patients, around 78 hyperthyroidism patients and 17 progressor patients.

The source material was peripheral blood mononuclear cells (PBMCs), sampled at new diagnosis, from a patient treated with antithyroid drugs. Rearrangement joined TRBV7-9 to TRBJ1-2; no D segment can be confidently identified. The sequence was obtained from a young woman with Graves disease. Donor details come from another sample of the same person, matched by shared clones. The CDR3 loop reads CASSLANRGYTF. The DNA sequence is given as TGTGCCAGCAGCTTGGCCAATAGAGGCTACACCTTC.